Listed below are T cell receptor beta chains from one sample, sequenced in a study of PD-1 blockade in classical Hodgkin lymphoma. Clones were sequenced by immunoSEQ multiplex PCR, and TCRdb holds only the in-frame ones, with some missing. Of about 110,000 clones listed, about 88% are singletons. The sample here was peripheral blood mononuclear cells (PBMCs), taken before the second cycle of nivolumab. These receptors were taken from a human donor with classical Hodgkin lymphoma. The CDR3 runs from the conserved cysteine through the conserved F or W. The order of the fields is V gene, D gene, clone size, J gene, CDR3 protein, CDR3 DNA. D genes are given only for firm matches. Size is omitted from some rows. Given values are once, few, many or a class for expanded clones.

V gene: TRBV4-2; D gene: .; clone size: .; J gene: TRBJ1-1; CDR3 protein: CASSQDPLSGGFKVEAFF; CDR3 DNA: TGTGCCAGCAGCCAAGATCCCCTCTCGGGGGGTTTCAAGGTTGAAGCTTTCTTT
V gene: TRBV30; D gene: .; clone size: .; J gene: TRBJ1-2; CDR3 protein: CAWSVSRVAALGVGYTF; CDR3 DNA: TGTGCCTGGAGTGTATCCCGGGTGGCAGCCTTAGGGGTTGGCTACACCTTC
V gene: TRBV5-1; D gene: TRBD2; clone size: .; J gene: TRBJ2-7; CDR3 protein: CASSKRLAGGPKEAYEQYF; CDR3 DNA: TGCGCCAGCAGCAAAAGACTAGCGGGAGGGCCCAAAGAAGCATACGAGCAGTACTTC
V gene: TRBV6-1; D gene: .; clone size: few; J gene: TRBJ2-6; CDR3 protein: CASCPSGANVLTF; CDR3 DNA: TGTGCCAGCTGCCCTTCTGGGGCCAACGTCCTGACTTTC
V gene: TRBV6-1; D gene: TRBD1; clone size: .; J gene: TRBJ1-2; CDR3 protein: CASARTGDYGYTF; CDR3 DNA: TGTGCCAGCGCCCGGACAGGGGACTATGGCTACACCTTC
V gene: TRBV11-2; D gene: .; clone size: .; J gene: TRBJ2-5; CDR3 protein: CASSLGVGTETQYF; CDR3 DNA: TGTGCCAGCAGCTTAGGGGTCGGGACGGAGACCCAGTACTTC
V gene: TRBV10-3; D gene: TRBD2; clone size: .; J gene: TRBJ2-7; CDR3 protein: CAISGRTSALHSYEQYF; CDR3 DNA: TGTGCCATCAGCGGCCGGACTAGCGCTCTCCACTCCTACGAGCAGTACTTC
V gene: TRBV5-5; D gene: .; clone size: .; J gene: TRBJ1-2; CDR3 protein: CASSLAGGGYTF; CDR3 DNA: TGTGCCAGCAGCTTGGCAGGTGGGGGCTACACCTTC
V gene: TRBV11-1; D gene: .; clone size: .; J gene: TRBJ2-7; CDR3 protein: CASSLALVGYEQYF; CDR3 DNA: TGTGCCAGCAGCTTAGCCCTAGTGGGGTACGAGCAGTACTTC
V gene: TRBV5-6; D gene: TRBD2; clone size: once; J gene: TRBJ2-7; CDR3 protein: CASSSNWGLAGVYEQYF; CDR3 DNA: TGTGCCAGCAGCTCCAATTGGGGACTAGCGGGAGTCTACGAGCAGTACTTC
V gene: TRBV19; D gene: .; clone size: .; J gene: TRBJ2-1; CDR3 protein: CASCRVAGSQNEQFF; CDR3 DNA: TGTGCCAGCTGCCGGGTGGCAGGCTCTCAAAATGAGCAGTTCTTC
V gene: TRBV27; D gene: .; clone size: .; J gene: TRBJ2-1; CDR3 protein: CASRLDLSSYNEQFF; CDR3 DNA: TGTGCCAGCAGACTTGACCTTAGCTCCTACAATGAGCAGTTCTTC
V gene: TRBV11-2; D gene: TRBD2; clone size: .; J gene: TRBJ2-7; CDR3 protein: CASSLTSGESYEQYF; CDR3 DNA: TGTGCCAGCAGCTTGACTAGCGGGGAATCCTACGAGCAGTACTTC
V gene: TRBV30; D gene: .; clone size: .; J gene: TRBJ2-3; CDR3 protein: CAWSPPSAPTPDTQYF; CDR3 DNA: TGTGCCTGGAGTCCCCCCTCGGCCCCGACACCAGATACGCAGTATTTT
V gene: TRBV30; D gene: .; clone size: .; J gene: TRBJ1-1; CDR3 protein: CARKTGLMNTEAFF; CDR3 DNA: TGTGCCCGGAAAACTGGACTCATGAACACTGAAGCTTTCTTT
V gene: TRBV5-4; D gene: .; clone size: few; J gene: TRBJ2-3; CDR3 protein: CASSLASSWGSDTQYF; CDR3 DNA: TGTGCCAGCAGCTTAGCTTCTAGTTGGGGGTCCGATACGCAGTATTTT
V gene: TRBV5-4; D gene: TRBD1; clone size: .; J gene: TRBJ1-1; CDR3 protein: CASRDREVRAEAFF; CDR3 DNA: TGTGCCAGCAGGGACAGGGAAGTTCGCGCTGAAGCTTTCTTT
V gene: TRBV10-2; D gene: TRBD2; clone size: few; J gene: TRBJ2-7; CDR3 protein: CASSKGTSGAREQYF; CDR3 DNA: TGCGCCAGCAGTAAGGGGACTAGCGGAGCTAGGGAGCAGTACTTC
V gene: TRBV14; D gene: .; clone size: once; J gene: TRBJ1-1; CDR3 protein: CASSPPGTQNTEAFF; CDR3 DNA: TGTGCCAGCAGTCCCCCCGGGACACAGAACACTGAAGCTTTCTTT
V gene: TRBV27; D gene: .; clone size: .; J gene: TRBJ2-7; CDR3 protein: CASSSHPDFYEQYF; CDR3 DNA: TGTGCCAGCAGTTCGCACCCGGACTTCTACGAGCAGTACTTC
V gene: TRBV13; D gene: .; clone size: once; J gene: TRBJ2-1; CDR3 protein: CASSPSPSSYNEQFF; CDR3 DNA: TGTGCCAGCAGCCCCAGCCCTAGCTCCTACAATGAGCAGTTCTTC
V gene: TRBV4-2; D gene: .; clone size: .; J gene: TRBJ1-2; CDR3 protein: CASSQEGREDYGYTF; CDR3 DNA: TGTGCCAGCAGCCAAGAGGGCAGGGAAGACTATGGCTACACCTTC
V gene: TRBV5-4; D gene: TRBD1; clone size: .; J gene: TRBJ1-2; CDR3 protein: CASTAGTDYGYTF; CDR3 DNA: TGTGCCAGCACCGCTGGGACAGACTATGGCTACACCTTC
V gene: TRBV11-2; D gene: .; clone size: .; J gene: TRBJ1-2; CDR3 protein: CASSRFVGREGVYTF; CDR3 DNA: TGTGCCAGCAGCCGATTCGTTGGCAGGGAGGGTGTCTACACCTTC
V gene: TRBV7-2; D gene: TRBD2; clone size: .; J gene: TRBJ2-1; CDR3 protein: CASAMDGLAFCRQFF; CDR3 DNA: TGTGCCAGCGCGATGGATGGACTAGCTTTTTGCAGGCAGTTCTTC
V gene: TRBV5-1; D gene: .; clone size: .; J gene: TRBJ2-1; CDR3 protein: CASSLGGGTYNEQFF; CDR3 DNA: TGCGCCAGCAGCTTGGGGGGAGGGACATACAATGAGCAGTTCTTC
V gene: TRBV5-1; D gene: .; clone size: .; J gene: TRBJ1-4; CDR3 protein: CASSLDGSVTNEKLFF; CDR3 DNA: TGCGCCAGCAGCTTGGATGGGAGTGTTACTAATGAAAAACTGTTTTTT
V gene: TRBV19; D gene: TRBD1; clone size: .; J gene: TRBJ1-3; CDR3 protein: CASNPTGAGNTIYF; CDR3 DNA: TGTGCCAGCAATCCAACAGGGGCCGGAAACACCATATATTTT
V gene: TRBV11-2; D gene: .; clone size: .; J gene: TRBJ2-3; CDR3 protein: CASSFRGWSQTDTQYF; CDR3 DNA: TGTGCCAGCAGCTTTAGGGGGTGGTCTCAGACGGATACGCAGTATTTT
V gene: TRBV5-1; D gene: .; clone size: .; J gene: TRBJ2-1; CDR3 protein: CASSSMPGTYNEQFF; CDR3 DNA: TGCGCCAGCAGCTCGATGCCGGGAACCTACAATGAGCAGTTCTTC
V gene: TRBV7-2; D gene: TRBD2; clone size: .; J gene: TRBJ2-7; CDR3 protein: CASSASGTSRYEQYF; CDR3 DNA: TGTGCCAGCAGCGCCTCCGGGACTAGCAGATACGAGCAGTACTTC
V gene: TRBV7-2; D gene: TRBD2; clone size: .; J gene: TRBJ2-7; CDR3 protein: CASSAGTSGYEQYF; CDR3 DNA: TGTGCCAGCAGCGCCGGGACTAGCGGCTACGAGCAGTACTTC
V gene: TRBV6-5; D gene: .; clone size: .; J gene: TRBJ1-2; CDR3 protein: CASSGGTNYGYTF; CDR3 DNA: TGTGCCAGCAGTGGAGGGACTAACTATGGCTACACCTTC
V gene: TRBV10-2; D gene: .; clone size: .; J gene: TRBJ1-2; CDR3 protein: CASSEQDLYGYTF; CDR3 DNA: TGCGCCAGCAGTGAGCAGGACCTCTATGGCTACACCTTC
V gene: TRBV4-1; D gene: TRBD2; clone size: .; J gene: TRBJ2-7; CDR3 protein: CASSQYGTSGIYEQYF; CDR3 DNA: TGCGCCAGCAGCCAGTATGGGACTAGCGGGATTTACGAGCAGTACTTC
V gene: TRBV4-2; D gene: .; clone size: .; J gene: TRBJ1-2; CDR3 protein: CASSQDTGNYGYTF; CDR3 DNA: TGTGCCAGCAGCCAAGATACAGGGAACTATGGCTACACCTTC
V gene: TRBV25-1; D gene: .; clone size: .; J gene: TRBJ1-1; CDR3 protein: CASSDLGPEAFF; CDR3 DNA: TGTGCCAGCAGTGACCTCGGGCCCGAAGCTTTCTTT
V gene: TRBV5-8; D gene: TRBD2; clone size: .; J gene: TRBJ2-5; CDR3 protein: CASSLDFGLAGGPETQYF; CDR3 DNA: TGTGCCAGCAGCTTGGATTTCGGACTAGCGGGAGGGCCCGAGACCCAGTACTTC
V gene: TRBV7-9; D gene: .; clone size: .; J gene: TRBJ1-4; CDR3 protein: CASSLAQSMATNEKLFF; CDR3 DNA: TGTGCCAGCAGCTTAGCCCAGTCTATGGCAACTAATGAAAAACTGTTTTTT
V gene: TRBV6-5; D gene: .; clone size: .; J gene: TRBJ1-1; CDR3 protein: CASSYRHQNTEAFF; CDR3 DNA: TGTGCCAGCAGTTACAGGCATCAGAACACTGAAGCTTTCTTT
V gene: TRBV27; D gene: TRBD2; clone size: .; J gene: TRBJ2-1; CDR3 protein: CASSLQSSGSNEQFF; CDR3 DNA: TGTGCCAGCAGTTTACAGTCGAGCGGGAGCAATGAGCAGTTCTTC
V gene: TRBV5-5; D gene: .; clone size: .; J gene: TRBJ1-1; CDR3 protein: CASSWDRGAFF; CDR3 DNA: TGTGCCAGCAGCTGGGACCGCGGAGCTTTCTTT
V gene: TRBV27; D gene: TRBD2; clone size: once; J gene: TRBJ2-1; CDR3 protein: CASSPLGTSGPDHNEQFF; CDR3 DNA: TGTGCCAGCAGCCCTCTGGGGACTAGCGGTCCCGATCACAATGAGCAGTTCTTC
V gene: TRBV7-9; D gene: .; clone size: once; J gene: TRBJ1-5; CDR3 protein: CASSLDRESRGIDQPQHF; CDR3 DNA: TGTGCCAGCAGCTTAGATCGGGAGAGCAGGGGAATTGATCAGCCCCAGCATTTT
V gene: TRBV9; D gene: .; clone size: .; J gene: TRBJ1-3; CDR3 protein: CASSGDGYSGNTIYF; CDR3 DNA: TGTGCCAGCAGCGGAGACGGATACTCTGGAAACACCATATATTTT